Listed below are T cell receptor beta chains from one sample, sequenced in a study of CD8 T cells in Susac syndrome. TCRdb independently ran MiXCR on the immunoSEQ multiplex PCR reads; one entry per CDR3 protein. This repertoire shows more than 200,000 distinct CDR3 sequences, about 90% found once; its top ten account for less than 0.15%. Sequences were obtained from CD8+ T cells from PBMCs. Source of these receptors: a human donor with multiple sclerosis. Both conserved end residues are part of each CDR3. The D gene is left open where the match is weak. A clone size is listed for some rows: how often the clone was seen (once, few, many), or a class if it is expanded.

j_gene	v_gene	abundance	d_gene	CDR3aa	CDR3nt
TRBJ2-5	TRBV30	few	NA	CAVTGPSAQYF	TGTGCCGTAACAGGGCCCTCGGCCCAGTACTTC
TRBJ1-1	TRBV9	NA	TRBD1	CASSAGTGGTEAFF	TGTGCCAGCAGCGCGGGAACAGGGGGCACTGAAGCTTTCTTT
TRBJ1-1	TRBV9	NA	TRBD1	CASSPTGSLNTEAFF	TGTGCCAGCAGCCCGACAGGGAGTTTGAACACTGAAGCTTTCTTT
TRBJ1-6	TRBV15	NA	NA	CATSRSQGPLHF	TGTGCCACCAGCAGGTCACAGGGCCCCCTCCACTTT
TRBJ2-2	TRBV6-2/TRBV6-3	NA	NA	CASSHTDSLTGELFF	TGTGCCAGCAGTCACACTGACAGCCTCACCGGGGAGCTGTTTTTT
TRBJ2-3	TRBV4-1	NA	NA	CASSQEKGTDTQYF	TGCGCCAGCAGCCAAGAGAAGGGCACAGATACGCAGTATTTT
TRBJ1-2	TRBV6-5	NA	TRBD1	CASSYQIGGDGYTF	TGTGCCAGCAGTTACCAGATAGGGGGCGATGGCTACACCTTC
TRBJ2-3	TRBV11-2	NA	TRBD2	CASNPGVAGGPDTQYF	TGTGCCAGCAACCCTGGGGTAGCGGGGGGGCCAGATACGCAGTATTTT
TRBJ2-1	TRBV5-4	NA	NA	CASTSWGSEWNEQFF	TGTGCCAGCACCTCATGGGGTAGCGAATGGAATGAGCAGTTCTTC
TRBJ1-1	TRBV6-2/TRBV6-3	NA	NA	CASSYSTYGIEAFF	TGTGCCAGCAGTTACTCGACGTATGGGATTGAAGCTTTCTTT
TRBJ2-5	TRBV18	NA	NA	CASSPDTEETQYF	TGTGCCAGCTCGCCGGACACGGAAGAGACCCAGTACTTC
TRBJ1-1	TRBV5-1	NA	NA	CASSPEGSSTEAFF	TGCGCCAGCAGCCCTGAAGGCAGCTCCACTGAAGCTTTCTTT
TRBJ2-5	TRBV7-8	NA	NA	CASSFFGTYQETQYF	TGTGCCAGCAGCTTTTTTGGCACGTACCAAGAGACCCAGTACTTC
TRBJ2-2	TRBV27	once	TRBD1	CASSWDSSTGELFF	TGTGCCAGCAGTTGGGACAGTTCGACCGGGGAGCTGTTTTTT
TRBJ2-7	TRBV29-1	NA	NA	CSVWTAYEQYF	TGCAGCGTTTGGACAGCCTACGAGCAGTACTTC
TRBJ2-2	TRBV29-1	NA	NA	CSVEGLPGELFF	TGCAGCGTTGAGGGGTTGCCCGGGGAGCTGTTTTTT
TRBJ2-3	TRBV4-3	NA	NA	CASSPYRTSRPDTQYF	TGCGCCAGCAGCCCCTACAGAACTAGTCGGCCAGATACGCAGTATTTT
TRBJ2-7	TRBV7-2	NA	TRBD2	CASSLVSGGLGEYEQYF	TGTGCCAGCAGCTTAGTTAGCGGGGGGTTGGGCGAGTACGAGCAGTACTTC
TRBJ2-1	TRBV7-9	NA	NA	CASSPPLGPAIHEQFF	TGTGCCAGCAGCCCCCCCCTAGGGCCCGCGATCCATGAGCAGTTCTTC
TRBJ2-1	TRBV7-9	NA	TRBD2	CASSPIQPGTRGNEQFF	TGTGCCAGCAGTCCCATTCAACCCGGGACTAGGGGGAATGAGCAGTTCTTC
TRBJ2-5	TRBV15	NA	TRBD2	CATSREGASGSETQYF	TGTGCCACCAGCAGAGAAGGGGCTAGCGGGAGTGAGACCCAGTACTTC
TRBJ1-2	TRBV19	NA	TRBD1	CASGVEEHGTAPNYGYTF	TGTGCCAGTGGAGTTGAGGAGCACGGGACAGCTCCTAACTATGGCTACACCTTC
TRBJ2-1	TRBV19	NA	TRBD2	CASSLGLAGTLSSYNEQFF	TGTGCCAGTAGTCTAGGACTAGCGGGAACCTTAAGCTCCTACAATGAGCAGTTCTTC
TRBJ2-2	TRBV7-8	NA	NA	CASSLQIGELFF	TGTGCCAGCAGCTTACAAATCGGGGAGCTGTTTTTT
TRBJ2-1	TRBV5-4	NA	TRBD2	CASSYQLAGGLEQFF	TGTGCCAGCAGCTACCAACTGGCGGGAGGGCTGGAGCAGTTCTTC
TRBJ2-7	TRBV7-9	NA	TRBD2	CASSLTGTSGRTSYYEQYF	TGTGCCAGCAGCTTAACTGGGACTAGCGGGAGAACTAGCTACTACGAGCAGTACTTC
TRBJ1-6	TRBV7-9	NA	TRBD1	CASSQDREGNSPLHF	TGTGCCAGCAGCCAGGACAGGGAAGGAAATTCACCCCTCCACTTT
TRBJ2-1	TRBV3-1	NA	NA	CASSQDPRWRGPYNEQFF	TGTGCCAGCAGCCAAGATCCTAGATGGAGGGGGCCCTACAATGAGCAGTTCTTC
TRBJ2-3	TRBV2	once	NA	CASSAGLYTDTQYF	TGTGCCAGCAGCGCGGGACTTTACACAGATACGCAGTATTTT
TRBJ2-1	TRBV9	NA	TRBD2	CASSGPGLAGYNEQFF	TGTGCCAGCAGCGGACCGGGACTAGCGGGGTACAATGAGCAGTTCTTC
TRBJ2-3	TRBV6-5	NA	NA	CASSYSQGKDTQYF	TGTGCCAGCAGTTACTCGCAGGGCAAAGATACGCAGTATTTT
TRBJ2-1	TRBV7-6	few	NA	CASSLGTYNEQFF	TGTGCCAGCAGCTTAGGGACCTACAATGAGCAGTTCTTC
TRBJ2-7	TRBV20-1	NA	NA	CSARGDYNYEQYF	TGCAGTGCTCGCGGAGACTACAACTACGAGCAGTACTTC
TRBJ2-7	TRBV7-9	NA	NA	CASSLVGGRTGGEQYF	TGTGCCAGCAGCTTAGTCGGCGGGAGAACAGGGGGCGAGCAGTACTTC
TRBJ2-7	TRBV2	NA	TRBD1	CASSETGGLPGVQYF	TGTGCCAGCAGTGAAACAGGGGGATTGCCGGGGGTGCAGTACTTC
TRBJ2-2	TRBV12-3/TRBV12-4	NA	NA	CASSKGGSGELFF	TGTGCCAGCAGTAAAGGGGGATCCGGGGAGCTGTTTTTT
TRBJ2-1	TRBV9	NA	TRBD2	CASSPGLAPNEQFF	TGTGCCAGCAGTCCGGGACTAGCGCCAAATGAGCAGTTCTTC
TRBJ2-2	TRBV7-9	NA	NA	CASSLNLAPGELFF	TGTGCCAGCAGCTTGAATCTCGCCCCCGGGGAGCTGTTTTTT
TRBJ2-1	TRBV5-6	NA	TRBD2	CASSLAPRGSGRDEQFF	TGTGCCAGCAGCTTGGCCCCTCGTGGTAGCGGGAGAGATGAGCAGTTCTTC
TRBJ2-2	TRBV3-1	NA	NA	CASSHTGPGSPRTGELFF	TGTGCCAGCAGCCACACGGGACCAGGGTCCCCACGTACCGGGGAGCTGTTTTTT
TRBJ2-1	TRBV12-3/TRBV12-4	NA	NA	CASSLAREQFF	TGTGCCAGCAGTTTAGCCAGAGAGCAGTTCTTC
TRBJ2-7	TRBV9	NA	TRBD2	CASSRQIAGNEQYF	TGTGCCAGCAGCAGGCAAATAGCGGGAAACGAGCAGTACTTC
TRBJ2-5	TRBV24-1	NA	NA	CATKPRTVQETQYF	TGTGCCACCAAACCAAGGACGGTCCAAGAGACCCAGTACTTC
TRBJ2-1	TRBV20-1	NA	TRBD2	CSAVTSGGSNEQFF	TGCAGTGCTGTAACTAGCGGGGGGTCCAATGAGCAGTTCTTC
TRBJ2-7	TRBV7-9	NA	NA	CASSFIGSYEQYF	TGTGCCAGCAGCTTTATTGGATCCTACGAGCAGTACTTC
TRBJ1-1	TRBV7-9	NA	NA	CASSLPQGVEAFF	TGTGCCAGCAGCTTACCTCAGGGCGTTGAAGCTTTCTTT
TRBJ2-1	TRBV30	NA	NA	CAWSTSSYNEQFF	TGTGCCTGGAGTACATCGAGTTACAATGAGCAGTTCTTC
TRBJ1-1	TRBV6-1	NA	NA	CASSEKSSPMNTEAFF	TGTGCCAGCAGTGAAAAGTCAAGTCCGATGAACACTGAAGCTTTCTTT
TRBJ2-5	TRBV7-9	NA	TRBD2	CASSLVGREFQETQYF	TGTGCCAGCAGCTTAGTAGGGAGGGAGTTCCAAGAGACCCAGTACTTC
TRBJ2-7	TRBV25-1	few	TRBD2	CASSERGGSSYEQYF	TGTGCCAGCAGTGAAAGGGGCGGGAGCTCCTACGAGCAGTACTTC
TRBJ1-6	TRBV5-4	NA	TRBD1	CASSTSGTGGLNSPLHF	TGTGCCAGCAGCACCTCCGGGACAGGGGGCTTGAATTCACCCCTCCACTTT
TRBJ1-2	TRBV14	NA	TRBD1	CASSLGDRFDGYTF	TGTGCCAGCAGCCTGGGGGACAGGTTTGATGGCTACACCTTC
TRBJ2-3	TRBV14	NA	NA	CASSQRRTSTDTQYF	TGTGCCAGCAGCCAGAGACGGACAAGCACAGATACGCAGTATTTT
TRBJ2-1	TRBV20-1	NA	NA	CSASDSKGPYNEQFF	TGCAGTGCTAGCGATAGCAAGGGGCCCTACAATGAGCAGTTCTTC
TRBJ2-6	TRBV13	NA	NA	CASTIRGSGANVLTF	TGTGCCAGCACGATCAGAGGCTCTGGGGCCAACGTCCTGACTTTC
TRBJ1-2	TRBV10-3	NA	NA	CAIRSQRANYGYTF	TGTGCCATCAGGTCACAGAGAGCTAACTATGGCTACACCTTC
TRBJ1-2	TRBV19	NA	NA	CASSWSGALLYGYTF	TGTGCCAGTAGCTGGTCGGGGGCCCTTCTCTATGGCTACACCTTC
TRBJ1-5	TRBV7-2	few	NA	CASSLGPYSNQPQHF	TGTGCCAGCAGTTTGGGTCCCTATAGCAATCAGCCCCAGCATTTT
TRBJ2-1	TRBV6-5	NA	NA	CASSHRDPGYNEQFF	TGTGCCAGCAGCCACCGGGACCCGGGGTACAATGAGCAGTTCTTC
TRBJ1-5	TRBV25-1	NA	NA	CASSEGIFSNQPQHF	TGTGCCAGCAGTGAAGGGATATTTAGCAATCAGCCCCAGCATTTT